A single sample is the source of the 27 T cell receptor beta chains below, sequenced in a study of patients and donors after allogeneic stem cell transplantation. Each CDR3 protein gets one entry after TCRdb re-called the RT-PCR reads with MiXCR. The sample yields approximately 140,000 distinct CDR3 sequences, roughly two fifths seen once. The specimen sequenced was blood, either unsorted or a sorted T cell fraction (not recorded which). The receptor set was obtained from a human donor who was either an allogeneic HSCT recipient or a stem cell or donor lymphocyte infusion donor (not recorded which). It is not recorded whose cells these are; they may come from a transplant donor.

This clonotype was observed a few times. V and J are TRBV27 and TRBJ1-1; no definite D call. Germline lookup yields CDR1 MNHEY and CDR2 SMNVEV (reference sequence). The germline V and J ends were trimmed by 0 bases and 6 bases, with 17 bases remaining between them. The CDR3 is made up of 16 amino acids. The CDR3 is CASSLSPWEGLSEAFF. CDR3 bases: TGTGCCAGCAGTTTATCCCCCTGGGAGGGTTTATCTGAAGCTTTCTTT.

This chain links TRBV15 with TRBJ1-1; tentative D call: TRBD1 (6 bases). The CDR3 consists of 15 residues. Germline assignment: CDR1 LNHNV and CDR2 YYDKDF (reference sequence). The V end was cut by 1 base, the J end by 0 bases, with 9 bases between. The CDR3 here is CATSRAQGMNTEAFF. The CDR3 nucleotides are TGTGCCACCAGCAGAGCGCAGGGGATGAACACTGAAGCTTTCTTT.

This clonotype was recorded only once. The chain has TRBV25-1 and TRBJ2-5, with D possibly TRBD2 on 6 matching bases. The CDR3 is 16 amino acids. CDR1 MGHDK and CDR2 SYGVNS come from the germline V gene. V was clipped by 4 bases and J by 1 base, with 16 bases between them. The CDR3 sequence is CASSAGQRAFQETQYF. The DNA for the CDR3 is TGTGCCAGCAGTGCCGGCCAGCGGGCATTCCAAGAGACCCAGTACTTC. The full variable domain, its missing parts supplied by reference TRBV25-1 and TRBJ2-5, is EADIYQTPRYLVIGTGKKITLECSQTMGHDKMYWYQQDPGMELHLIHYSYGVNSTEKGDLSSESTVSRIRTEHFPLTLESARPSHTSQYLCASSAGQRAFQETQYFGPGTRLLVL.

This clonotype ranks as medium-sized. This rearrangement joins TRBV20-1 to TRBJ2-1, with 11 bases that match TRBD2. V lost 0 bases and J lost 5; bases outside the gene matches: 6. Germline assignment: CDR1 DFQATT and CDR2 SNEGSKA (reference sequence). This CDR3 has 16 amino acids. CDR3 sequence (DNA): TGCAGTGCTAGAGATCTTAGCGGGGGGGCAGACAATGAGCAGTTCTTC. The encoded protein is CSARDLSGGADNEQFF.

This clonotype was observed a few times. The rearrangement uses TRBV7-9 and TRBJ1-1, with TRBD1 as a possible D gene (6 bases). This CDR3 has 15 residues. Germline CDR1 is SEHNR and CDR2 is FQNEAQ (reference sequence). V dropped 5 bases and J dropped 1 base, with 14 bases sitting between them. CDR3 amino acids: CASSPVGGPNTEAFF. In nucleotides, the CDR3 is TGTGCCAGCAGCCCCGTGGGGGGCCCGAACACTGAAGCTTTCTTT.

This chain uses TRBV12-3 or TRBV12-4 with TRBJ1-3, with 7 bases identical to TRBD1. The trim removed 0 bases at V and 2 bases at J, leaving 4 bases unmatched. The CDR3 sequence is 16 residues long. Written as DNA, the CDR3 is TGTGCCAGCAGTTTAGCGGCCGGGACAGCTGGAAACACCATATATTTT. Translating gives CASSLAAGTAGNTIYF.

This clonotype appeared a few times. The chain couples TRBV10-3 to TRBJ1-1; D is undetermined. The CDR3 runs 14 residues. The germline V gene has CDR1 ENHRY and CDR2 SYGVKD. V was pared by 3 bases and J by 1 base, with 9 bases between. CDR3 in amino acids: CAISETVRNTEAFF. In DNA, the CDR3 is TGTGCCATCAGTGAAACGGTACGGAACACTGAAGCTTTCTTT.

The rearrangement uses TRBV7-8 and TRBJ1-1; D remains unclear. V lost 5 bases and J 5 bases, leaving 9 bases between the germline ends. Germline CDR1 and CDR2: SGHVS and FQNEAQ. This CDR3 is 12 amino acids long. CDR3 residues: CASSPWGTEAFF. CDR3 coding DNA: TGTGCCAGCAGCCCGTGGGGAACTGAAGCTTTCTTT.

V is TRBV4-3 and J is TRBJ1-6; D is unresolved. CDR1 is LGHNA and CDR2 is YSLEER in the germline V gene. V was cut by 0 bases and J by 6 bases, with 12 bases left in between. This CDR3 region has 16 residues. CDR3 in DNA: TGCGCCAGCAGCCAAGATAGCGGGCCCGGTAATTCACCCCTCCACTTT. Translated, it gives CASSQDSGPGNSPLHF.

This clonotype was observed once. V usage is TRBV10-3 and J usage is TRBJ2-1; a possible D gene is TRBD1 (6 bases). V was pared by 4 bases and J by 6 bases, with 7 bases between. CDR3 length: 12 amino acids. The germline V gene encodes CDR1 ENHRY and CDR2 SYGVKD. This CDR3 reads CAISGTVNEQFF. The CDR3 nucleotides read TGTGCCATCAGTGGGACAGTCAATGAGCAGTTCTTC.

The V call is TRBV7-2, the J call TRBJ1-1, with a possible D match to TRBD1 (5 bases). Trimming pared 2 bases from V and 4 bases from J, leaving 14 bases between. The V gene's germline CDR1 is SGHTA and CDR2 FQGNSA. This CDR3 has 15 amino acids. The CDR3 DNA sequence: TGTGCCAGCAGCTTACGCGGGGCGCTCGGCACTGAAGCTTTCTTT. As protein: CASSLRGALGTEAFF.

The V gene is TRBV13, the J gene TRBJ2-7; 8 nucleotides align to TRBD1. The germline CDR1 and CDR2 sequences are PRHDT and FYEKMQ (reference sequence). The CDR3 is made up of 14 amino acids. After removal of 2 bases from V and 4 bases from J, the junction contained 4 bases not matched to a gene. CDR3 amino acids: CASSLQGAGYEQYF. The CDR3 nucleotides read TGTGCCAGCAGCTTACAGGGGGCAGGATACGAGCAGTACTTC.

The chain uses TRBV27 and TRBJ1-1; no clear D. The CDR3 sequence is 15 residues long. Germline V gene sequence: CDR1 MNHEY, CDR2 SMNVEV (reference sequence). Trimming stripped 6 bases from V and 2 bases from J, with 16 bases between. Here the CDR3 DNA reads TGTGCCAGCAGCTACGTACCCCAGTTAAACACTGAAGCTTTCTTT. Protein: CASSYVPQLNTEAFF.

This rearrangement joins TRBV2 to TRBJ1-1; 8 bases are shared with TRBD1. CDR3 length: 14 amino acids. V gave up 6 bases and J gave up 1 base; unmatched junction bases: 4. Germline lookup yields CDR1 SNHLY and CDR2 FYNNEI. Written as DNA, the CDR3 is TGTGCCAGCAGGGACAGGGACCAGAACACTGAAGCTTTCTTT. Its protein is CASRDRDQNTEAFF.

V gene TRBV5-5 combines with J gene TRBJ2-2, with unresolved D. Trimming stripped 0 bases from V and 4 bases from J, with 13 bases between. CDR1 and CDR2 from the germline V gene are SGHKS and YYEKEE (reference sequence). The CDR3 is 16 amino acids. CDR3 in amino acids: CASSLGRAERTGELFF. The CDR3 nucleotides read TGTGCCAGCAGCTTGGGAAGGGCTGAGCGCACCGGGGAGCTGTTTTTT.

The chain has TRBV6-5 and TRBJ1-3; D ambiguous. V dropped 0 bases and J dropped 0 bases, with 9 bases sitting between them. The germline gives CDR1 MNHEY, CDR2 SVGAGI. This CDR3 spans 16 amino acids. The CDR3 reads CASSYSRVISGNTIYF. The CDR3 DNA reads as TGTGCCAGCAGTTACTCAAGGGTCATCTCTGGAAACACCATATATTTT.

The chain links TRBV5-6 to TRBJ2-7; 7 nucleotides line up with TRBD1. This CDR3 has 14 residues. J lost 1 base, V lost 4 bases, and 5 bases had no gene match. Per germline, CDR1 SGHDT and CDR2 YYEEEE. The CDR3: CASSRDSRSYEQYF. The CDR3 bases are TGTGCCAGCAGCCGGGACAGTAGGTCCTACGAGCAGTACTTC.

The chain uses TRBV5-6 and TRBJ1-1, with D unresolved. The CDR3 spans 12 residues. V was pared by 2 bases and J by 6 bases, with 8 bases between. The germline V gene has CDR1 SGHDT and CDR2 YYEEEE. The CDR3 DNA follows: TGTGCCAGCAGCTTCTCCAGTGCTGAAGCTTTCTTT. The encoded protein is CASSFSSAEAFF.

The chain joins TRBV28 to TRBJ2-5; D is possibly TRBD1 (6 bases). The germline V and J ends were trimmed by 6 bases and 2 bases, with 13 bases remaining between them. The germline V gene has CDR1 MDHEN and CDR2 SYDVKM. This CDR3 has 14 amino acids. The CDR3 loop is CASRGASIQETQYF. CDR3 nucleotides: TGTGCCAGCAGGGGGGCAAGTATACAAGAGACCCAGTACTTC.

CDR3 amino acids: CASSPILRLAGATDTQYF. CDR3 DNA sequence: TGTGCCAGCAGTCCCATACTTAGACTAGCGGGGGCTACAGATACGCAGTATTTT. The J gene is TRBJ2-3, the V gene TRBV12-3 or TRBV12-4; 12 bases are shared with TRBD2. J was trimmed by 3 bases and V by 5 bases; bases with no gene match: 12. This CDR3 spans 18 amino acids.

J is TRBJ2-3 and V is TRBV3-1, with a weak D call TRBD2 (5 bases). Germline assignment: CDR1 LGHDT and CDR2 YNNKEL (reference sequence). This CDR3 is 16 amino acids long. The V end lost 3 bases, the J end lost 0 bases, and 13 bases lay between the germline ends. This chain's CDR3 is CASSHFSGESTDTQYF. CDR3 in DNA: TGTGCCAGCAGCCATTTCTCCGGGGAAAGCACAGATACGCAGTATTTT.

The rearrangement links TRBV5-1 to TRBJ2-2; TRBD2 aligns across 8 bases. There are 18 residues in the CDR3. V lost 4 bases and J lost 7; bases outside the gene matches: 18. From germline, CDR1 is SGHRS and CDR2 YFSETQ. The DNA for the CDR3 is TGCGCCAGCAGCAATTATCCCCTGGGGACTAGGCTTGACGGGGAGCTGTTTTTT. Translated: CASSNYPLGTRLDGELFF.

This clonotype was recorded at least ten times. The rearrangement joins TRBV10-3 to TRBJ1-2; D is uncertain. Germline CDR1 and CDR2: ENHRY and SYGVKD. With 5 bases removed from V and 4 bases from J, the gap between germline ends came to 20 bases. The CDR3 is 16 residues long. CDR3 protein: CAISCPGGSVIYGYTF. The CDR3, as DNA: TGTGCCATCAGTTGTCCAGGAGGGTCCGTAATCTATGGCTACACCTTC.

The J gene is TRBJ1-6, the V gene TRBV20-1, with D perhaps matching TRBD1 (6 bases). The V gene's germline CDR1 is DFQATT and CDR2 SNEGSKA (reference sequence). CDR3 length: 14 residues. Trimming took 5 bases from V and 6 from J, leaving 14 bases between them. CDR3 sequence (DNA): TGCAGTGCTCCGTTGACGGGGGCTAATTCACCCCTCCACTTT. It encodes CSAPLTGANSPLHF.

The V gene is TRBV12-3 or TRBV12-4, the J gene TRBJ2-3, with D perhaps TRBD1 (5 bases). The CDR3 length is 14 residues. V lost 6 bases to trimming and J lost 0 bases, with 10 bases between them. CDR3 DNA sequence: TGTGCCAGCAGCCACAGGACAAGCACAGATACGCAGTATTTT. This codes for CASSHRTSTDTQYF.

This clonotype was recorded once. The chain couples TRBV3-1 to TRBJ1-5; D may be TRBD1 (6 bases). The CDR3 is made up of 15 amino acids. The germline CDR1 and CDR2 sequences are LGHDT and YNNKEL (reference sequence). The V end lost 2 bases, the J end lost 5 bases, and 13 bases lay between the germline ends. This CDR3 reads CASSQFRGLDQPQHF. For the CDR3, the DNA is TGTGCCAGCAGCCAATTCAGGGGTTTGGATCAGCCCCAGCATTTT.

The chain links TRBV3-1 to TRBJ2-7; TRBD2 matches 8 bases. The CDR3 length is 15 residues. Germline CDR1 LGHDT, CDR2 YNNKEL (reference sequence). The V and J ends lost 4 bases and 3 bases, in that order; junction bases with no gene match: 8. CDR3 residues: CASSPREGVIYEQYF. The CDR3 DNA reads TGTGCCAGCAGCCCCCGGGAGGGGGTCATCTACGAGCAGTACTTC.